These 29 T cell receptor beta chains originate from one sample sequenced in a study of T cells in Graves' hyperthyroidism and ophthalmopathy. RNA transcripts provided the source from which TCR beta CDR3 regions were amplified. Primed by the HTBI set, a first-round RT-PCR was run on the TCR CDR3. TCRdb reanalysed the multiplex PCR reads using MiXCR and keeps one entry per CDR3 protein. This sample yields around 240,000 distinct CDR3 sequences, of which approximately 14% are seen a single time; about 14% belongs to the top ten. The source material was blood. All receptors derive from a woman aged 35 to 49 with Graves' hyperthyroidism that later progressed to Graves' ophthalmopathy.

This clonotype was seen many times. The chain joins TRBV18 to TRBJ2-7; 9 bases line up with TRBD1. There are 15 residues in the CDR3. Trimming removed 0 bases from V and 3 bases from J; junction bases left unmatched: 3. CDR1 is KGHSH, CDR2 LQKENI, per germline. This CDR3 is CASSPPTGGHYEQYF. CDR3 coding DNA: TGTGCCAGCTCACCACCGACAGGGGGGCACTACGAGCAGTACTTC.

This clonotype was counted many times. V is TRBV10-3 and J is TRBJ2-7; perhaps TRBD2 as D (5 bases). CDR1 and CDR2 from the germline V gene are ENHRY and SYGVKD. The length of the CDR3 is 12 residues. Trimming stripped 6 bases from V and 6 bases from J, with 12 bases between. CDR3 in amino acids: CAIRAGSSEQYF. The CDR3 region has the DNA TGTGCCATCAGGGCGGGCTCGAGCGAGCAGTACTTC.

At least ten counts were recorded for this clonotype. V usage is TRBV24-1 and J usage is TRBJ2-3; 7 bases line up with TRBD2. The germline CDR1 and CDR2 sequences are KGHDR and SFDVKD. Losses at the gene ends were 10 bases for V and 1 base for J; bases not matched to a gene: 4. CDR3 length: 13 amino acids. The CDR3 sequence is CATQSGGTDTQYF. DNA for the CDR3: TGTGCCACTCAAAGCGGGGGCACAGATACGCAGTATTTT.

The sample holds a few counts of this clonotype. V is TRBV10-2 and J is TRBJ1-5; TRBD1 might be the D (5 bases). Germline CDR1 reads WSHSY; CDR2 reads SAAADI. V lost 4 bases and J 7 bases, leaving 11 bases between the germline ends. CDR3 size: 13 residues. DNA for the CDR3: TGCGCCAGCAGTGGGGGGATTTGGCAGCCCCAGCATTTT. It specifies CASSGGIWQPQHF.

The chain uses TRBV5-4 and TRBJ1-1; D possibly corresponds to TRBD1 (5 bases). Deletions cut 2 bases from V and 8 bases from J, with 10 bases between. CDR1 and CDR2 from the germline V gene are SGHNT and YYREEE (reference sequence). The CDR3 sequence is 12 residues long. In DNA form, the CDR3 reads TGTGCCAGCAGCTTCCGGGGGGTCGAAGCTTTCTTT. Translating it yields CASSFRGVEAFF.

This clonotype has a count of ten or more. CDR3 nucleotides: TGTGCCATCAGTCCCCGGGAGGGGACCGGGGAGCTGTTTTTT. This encodes CAISPREGTGELFF. The chain links TRBV10-3 to TRBJ2-2, with TRBD2 matching 8 bases. The CDR3 runs to 14 residues. Germline V gene data show CDR1 as ENHRY and CDR2 as SYGVKD. The V and J ends lost 5 bases and 5 bases, in that order; junction bases with no gene match: 4.

Ten or more counts support this clonotype. The rearrangement joins TRBV7-9 to TRBJ2-2, with 7 bases lining up with TRBD1. The germline V gene has CDR1 SEHNR and CDR2 FQNEAQ (reference sequence). V shed 5 bases, J shed 1 base, and the junction held 4 bases outside the gene matches. This CDR3 contains 15 residues. In DNA, the CDR3 is TGTGCCAGCAGCGGACGGACAGGGAACACCGGGGAGCTGTTTTTT. Its translation: CASSGRTGNTGELFF.

There are many counts of this clonotype. The chain links TRBV20-1 to TRBJ1-4, with D unresolved. The germline V gene has CDR1 DFQATT and CDR2 SNEGSKA (reference sequence). There are 14 residues in the CDR3. V lost 2 bases and J 8 bases, leaving 15 bases between the germline ends. CDR3 loop: CSARLTEKTEKLFF. In DNA form, the CDR3 reads TGCAGTGCTAGACTTACAGAAAAGACCGAAAAACTGTTTTTT.

This clonotype was seen many times. This sequence joins TRBV18 and TRBJ1-1; TRBD1 aligns across 8 bases. V gave up 6 bases and J gave up 4 bases; unmatched junction bases: 4. The germline V gene encodes CDR1 KGHSH and CDR2 LQKENI. CDR3 length: 13 amino acids. The CDR3 sequence: CASSATGGTEAFF. CDR3 nucleotide sequence: TGTGCCAGCTCCGCTACAGGGGGCACTGAAGCTTTCTTT.

This clonotype was recorded many times. The rearrangement links TRBV30 to TRBJ2-2, with TRBD1 as a possible D gene (5 bases). This CDR3 contains 15 residues. V lost 4 bases, J lost 7 bases, and 19 bases lay in between. Germline CDR1 GTSNPN, CDR2 SVGIG (reference sequence). The CDR3 reads CAWNLFHWGVGELFF. The CDR3 DNA sequence: TGTGCCTGGAATCTCTTTCACTGGGGCGTCGGGGAGCTGTTTTTT.

This clonotype was detected many times. V and J are TRBV24-1 and TRBJ2-1; a possible D gene is TRBD2 (6 bases). Germline-derived CDR1 and CDR2 are KGHDR and SFDVKD. V lost 3 bases and J lost 4, with 15 bases in between. The CDR3 runs to 16 residues. The CDR3 DNA follows: TGTGCCACCAGTGATCCGACTAGAGTGGGTTACAATGAGCAGTTCTTC. Translation: CATSDPTRVGYNEQFF.

As to this clonotype: A much larger clone lies one base from this, so it may be a read error. The CDR3 carries no conserved terminal phenylalanine or tryptophan, so it likely arises from a read error. This chain links TRBV5-1 with TRBJ1-1; no clear D. Germline assignment: CDR1 SGHRS and CDR2 YFSETQ. The CDR3 runs to 14 residues. V was shortened by 0 bases and J by 2 bases, with 8 bases between the two germline ends. The CDR3 DNA is TGCGCCAGCAGCTTGGTATCAGTCAACACTGAAGCTTTCGTT. It is translated as CASSLVSVNTEAFV.

This clonotype was counted ten times or more. The V and J genes are TRBV12-3 or TRBV12-4 and TRBJ1-5; 9 bases map to TRBD1. CDR3 length: 15 amino acids. Trimming removed 6 bases from V and 4 bases from J; junction bases left unmatched: 7. The CDR3 nucleotides are TGTGCCAGCAGCACCTGGACAGGGGTAAATCAGCCCCAGCATTTT. Its translation: CASSTWTGVNQPQHF.

This clonotype was picked up many times. In DNA form, the CDR3 reads TGTGCCAGCAGCGGAGGACAGTACCAAGAGACCCAGTACTTC. It specifies CASSGGQYQETQYF. This sequence joins TRBV2 and TRBJ2-5, with TRBD1 as a possible D gene (6 bases). Germline V lookup: CDR1 SNHLY, CDR2 FYNNEI. The CDR3 totals 14 residues. The V end lost 6 bases, the J end lost 0 bases, and 11 bases lay between the germline ends.

This clonotype was observed at least ten times. The V and J genes are TRBV5-5 and TRBJ2-3, with D hard to call. V was trimmed by 4 bases and J by 2 bases, leaving 11 bases between them. The CDR3 has 14 amino acids. CDR1 is SGHKS and CDR2 is YYEKEE in the germline V gene (reference sequence). CDR3 nucleotides: TGTGCCAGCAGCCTTTTCCAATACACAGATACGCAGTATTTT. Translating it yields CASSLFQYTDTQYF.

There are many counts of this clonotype. The genes are TRBV6-6 and TRBJ2-2, with a tentative D call TRBD2 (6 bases). This CDR3 contains 16 residues. The V gene lost 0 bases and the J gene lost 5 bases, with 13 bases spanning the gap. Germline V CDR1 and CDR2: MNHNY, SVGAGI (reference sequence). The CDR3 here is CASSYSDGEATGELFF. CDR3 sequence (DNA): TGTGCCAGCAGTTACTCAGACGGGGAGGCAACCGGGGAGCTGTTTTTT.

The sample holds many counts of this clonotype. The genes are TRBV5-1 and TRBJ1-3; 9 nucleotides match TRBD1. Germline values: CDR1 SGHRS, CDR2 YFSETQ. J lost 6 bases, V lost 6 bases, and 16 bases had no gene match. The CDR3 is made up of 17 amino acids. The CDR3 bases are TGCGCCAGCAAGGTCTTTTGGTCCGGGACAGGGCAAAACACCATATATTTT. Translating gives CASKVFWSGTGQNTIYF.

About this clonotype itself: This sequence may be a read error, since a much larger clone differs from it by one base. The rearrangement uses TRBV30 and TRBJ2-7; tentative D call: TRBD1 (6 bases). Per the germline V gene, CDR1 is GTSNPN and CDR2 is SVGIG (reference sequence). The CDR3 totals 12 residues. V lost 7 bases to trimming and J lost 0 bases, with 10 bases between them. CDR3 sequence: CALDRGSYEQYF. For the CDR3, the DNA is TGTGCCTTGGACAGAGGCTCCTACGAGCAGTACTTC.

This clonotype showed up many times. This sequence joins TRBV6-5 and TRBJ2-3; D not resolved. Germline V lookup: CDR1 MNHEY, CDR2 SVGAGI. This CDR3 spans 16 amino acids. Between the trimmed V and J ends, which lost 0 bases and 3 bases, there was a span of 13 bases. CDR3 residues: CASSYSLSGITDTQYF. CDR3 nucleotides: TGTGCCAGCAGTTACTCTCTGAGTGGGATAACAGATACGCAGTATTTT.

This clonotype showed up just a few times. CDR3 sequence reads: CSVSGTSVFGELFF. In nucleotides, the CDR3 is TGCAGTGTATCCGGGACTAGCGTGTTCGGGGAGCTGTTTTTT. The J gene is TRBJ2-2, the V gene TRBV20-1; 10 nucleotides match TRBD2. Germline V lookup: CDR1 DFQATT, CDR2 SNEGSKA (reference sequence). V was pared by 7 bases and J by 7 bases, with 9 bases of the junction left unmatched. The CDR3 extends over 14 amino acids.

This clonotype was observed a handful of times. A much bigger clone sits one base away, suggesting this may be a read error. The gene calls are TRBV3-1 and TRBJ2-5, with a tentative D call TRBD2 (6 bases). The CDR3 is made up of 13 amino acids. V lost 4 bases and J 7 bases, leaving 13 bases between the germline ends. From germline, CDR1 is LGHDT and CDR2 YNNKEL (reference sequence). CDR3 sequence: CASSLAQGGTQYF. CDR3 nucleotide sequence: TGTGCCAGCAGCCTCGCCCAGGGAGGGACCCAGTACTTC.

The chain employs TRBV14 and TRBJ2-1, with D possibly TRBD2 on 5 matching bases. The CDR3 length is 14 residues. V was clipped by 0 bases and J by 6 bases, with 9 bases between them. Germline V gene data show CDR1 as SGHDN and CDR2 as FVKESK. CDR3 residues: CASSQELVGNEQFF. The CDR3 region has the DNA TGTGCCAGCAGCCAAGAACTAGTAGGCAATGAGCAGTTCTTC.

About this clonotype itself: A much larger clone sits a single nucleotide away, making a read error possible. The V and J genes are TRBV19 and TRBJ2-1; D is undetermined. Germline V gives CDR1 LNHDA, CDR2 SQIVND (reference sequence). The length of the CDR3 is 13 residues. CDR3 bases: TGTGCCACAAGGGCTAGACTTTACAATGCGCAGTTCTTC. This sequence encodes CATRARLYNAQFF.

This clonotype showed up many times. J is TRBJ2-3 and V is TRBV28, with TRBD2 matching 8 bases. Trimming took 1 base from V and 3 from J; bases not matched to a gene: 6. The CDR3 length is 16 residues. CDR1 and CDR2 (germline): MDHEN, SYDVKM. CDR3 nucleotides: TGTGCCAGCAGTTTATTCAGCGGGAGTTCAACAGATACGCAGTATTTT. Protein sequence: CASSLFSGSSTDTQYF.

This clonotype was observed at least ten times. CDR3 loop: CASSGRGGQNYGYTF. Here the CDR3 DNA reads TGCGCCAGCAGTGGCCGTGGGGGACAAAACTATGGCTACACCTTC. The gene calls are TRBV10-2 and TRBJ1-2; TRBD1 is a possible D gene (6 bases). Trimming removed 4 bases at V and 2 bases at J, with 14 bases between. This CDR3 is built from 15 residues. The germline gives CDR1 WSHSY, CDR2 SAAADI.

Worth noting for this clonotype: This clone may be a read error of a much larger clone one base away. The rearrangement links TRBV20-1 to TRBJ1-2; a possible D gene is TRBD1 (6 bases). Germline CDR1 and CDR2: DFQATT and SNEGSKA (reference sequence). The CDR3 length is 13 residues. V shed 2 bases and J shed 12 bases, with 19 bases lying between them. The CDR3 sequence is CSARPIIVGGHTF. CDR3 coding DNA: TGCAGTGCTAGACCCATTATTGTCGGGGGCCACACCTTC.

This clonotype was counted between two and nine times. The rearrangement links TRBV6-2 or TRBV6-3 to TRBJ2-3; TRBD2 matches at 9 bases. There are 14 residues in the CDR3. Trimming cost V 6 bases and J 2 bases; bases outside gene matches: 3. Germline V CDR1 and CDR2: MNHEY, SVGEGT. CDR3 coding DNA: TGTGCCAGCAGCCGACTAGCGGCCACAGATACGCAGTATTTT. Translated: CASSRLAATDTQYF.

The sample holds many counts of this clonotype. The CDR3 sequence is CAWRLAGGASETQYF. The CDR3 bases are TGTGCCTGGAGACTAGCGGGAGGCGCATCAGAGACCCAGTACTTC. The genes are TRBV30 and TRBJ2-5, with TRBD2 matching over 12 bases. Germline V gene sequence: CDR1 GTSNPN, CDR2 SVGIG (reference sequence). V was pared by 3 bases and J by 4 bases, with 6 bases of the junction left unmatched. This CDR3 region has 15 residues.

The rearrangement links TRBV28 to TRBJ2-7; D is perhaps TRBD2 (5 bases). V lost 5 bases to trimming and J lost 1 base, with 15 bases between them. Germline loops: CDR1 MDHEN, CDR2 SYDVKM. The CDR3 is 15 residues long. CDR3 protein: CASSHRATGSYEQYF. In DNA, the CDR3 is TGTGCCAGCAGTCACCGGGCCACGGGGTCCTACGAGCAGTACTTC.